This T cell receptor beta chain was documented in a study of OX40 agonist ivuxolimab in advanced cancers. Overall study: Under the entry rules, prior anti-PD-1, anti-PD-L1 or anti-CTLA-4 therapy was allowed, and about 40% had some.

A note on this clone: The antigen remains undetermined.

Sequenced by immunoSEQ multiplex PCR; TCRdb stores in-frame clones only, minus some. The table records 25,000 to 30,000 clones, more than 85% of them present only once. The germline V gene has CDR1 MGHDK and CDR2 SYGVNS. This CDR3 comprises 17 residues. The J segment lost 2 bases and the V segment lost 0 bases, leaving 10 bases of the junction unmatched. Samples of blood were obtained at baseline, on cycle 4 day 1, and on cycle 7 day 1. Notes on the study in general: Specificity for antigen went undetermined in the expanded peripheral T cells.

The chain uses TRBV25-1 and TRBJ2-7, with TRBD1 matching over 7 bases. The sequencing here drew on CD4+ or CD8+ T cells sorted from blood, taken in a trial of the OX40 agonist ivuxolimab. The TCR originated in an adult with an advanced solid tumor such as melanoma, head and neck, liver or kidney cancer. DNA of the CDR3: TGTGCCAGCAGTGAATATATTCGGAGGACAGGAACCTACGAGCAGTACTTC. Its translation: CASSEYIRRTGTYEQYF.